The present entry profiles one T cell receptor beta chain with its context. Which antigen it targets is not known. The sample holds no much larger clone one base away, and base qualities are not on file. To sequence the TCRbeta CDR3 region, genomic DNA was isolated from the sorted cells. TCRbeta CDR3 regions were sequenced using the immunoSEQ Assay. TCRdb mirrors the immuneACCESS table, restricted to in-frame sequences. Some clones are absent from its copies; in checked studies, under half trace to an unresolved V gene, and the reason for the others is unknown. The sample table contains tens of thousands of clones; only one count was recorded for about 78% of them. Around 13% of the sample belongs to the ten largest clones. Patients with autoimmune disease history or receiving systemic immunosuppression were excluded from the trial. In every dose cohort, peripheral blood was drawn for TCR sequencing at baseline, cycle 4 day 1, and cycle 7 day 1. Samples were obtained from an open-label, multicenter, first-in-human phase I dose-escalation trial of ivuxolimab. Adults with locally advanced or metastatic melanoma, renal cell carcinoma, hepatocellular carcinoma or head and neck squamous cell carcinoma were enrolled in the trial. Before TCR sequencing, CD4+ T cells and CD8+ T cells from peripheral blood were sorted into separate populations.

The sample is drawn from a study of OX40 agonist ivuxolimab in advanced cancers. For the study in its entirety: Ivuxolimab was an agonistic, fully human IgG2 monoclonal antibody directed against OX40 (CD134), a costimulatory receptor. Intravenous ivuxolimab was administered to patients every 2 weeks at six dose levels: 0.01, 0.1, 0.3, 1.5, 3 and 10 mg/kg. Of the roughly 50 dose-escalation patients, hepatocellular carcinoma was present in approximately 20, melanoma in approximately 15, renal cell carcinoma in 9 and head and neck cancer in 9. The dose-escalation cohort was almost 85% male with a mean age of approximately 60 years, ranging from roughly 20 to 80. Patients were allowed to have had prior anti-PD-1, anti-PD-L1 or anti-CTLA-4 therapy, and about 40% of the dose-escalation patients had been treated with checkpoint inhibitors. Partial responses occurred in three dose-escalation patients: two with cutaneous melanoma and one with hepatocellular carcinoma. The point of sequencing TCRbeta in the periphery was to test whether ivuxolimab changed TCR sequence diversity and drove clonal T-cell expansion. The monotherapy dose-escalation portion (N = 52 patients) of the phase I ivuxolimab trial is reported in the paper. Broader findings and caveats from the paper: Clonal expansion of both CD4+ and CD8+ blood T cells was observed from baseline to week 6 at doses 0.1 to 3.0 mg/kg. After ivuxolimab, expanded clones were on average more numerous among CD8+ T cells than among CD4+ T cells. The antigen specificity of the peripheral T cells that underwent clonal expansion was not determined. In the 0.1-3.0 mg/kg groups, partial responders had among the lowest normalized peripheral clonal expansion, particularly in CD8+ T cells. Low levels of normalized T-cell clonal expansion were also seen in some patients who did not respond.

Per the germline V gene (reference sequence), GTSNPN is the CDR1 and SVGIG is the CDR2. The V end loses 5 bases and the J end loses 2 bases, and a stretch of 15 bases separates them. The CDR3 has 14 amino acids, counting the end cysteine and phenylalanine. Kept here is only the CDR3 DNA, which spans 42 bases and is read in frame from base 1. The chain is encoded by TRBV30 joined to TRBJ1-2; D gene: possibly TRBD1, on 6 matching bases. The source of this sequence is an adult with an advanced solid tumor such as melanoma, head and neck, liver or kidney cancer. The sequencing used CD4+ or CD8+ T cells sorted from blood, collected in a trial of the OX40 agonist ivuxolimab. The CDR3 amino acid sequence is: CAWGRGGPNYGYTF. The DNA sequence is as follows: TGTGCCTGGGGTAGGGGGGGCCCCAACTATGGCTACACCTTC.